This TCR beta chain appears in the sequencing data of a study of cytomegalovirus exposure and HLA in healthy donors. As for this clone: What it recognizes is unknown.

Study-wide results and caveats: Within an earlier analysis, most TCR beta V segments proved productive either about 87% or about 30% of the time. Most of the CMV-associated TCR beta chains (in a later analysis) appeared to be HLA-restricted. Later on, an analysis tied around 17,000 TCR beta sequences to HLA alleles at 0.05 false discovery rate. Cytomegalovirus status was reportedly diagnosed by the classifier with high sensitivity and specificity.

PCR primers comprised 60 Vbeta and 13 Jbeta primers. This table comes from immunoSEQ multiplex PCR, and its TCRdb copy is limited to in-frame clones, with some not included. The sample lists 90,000 to 120,000 clones, roughly 82% occurring once. Germline CDR1 reads MGHRA; CDR2 reads YSYEKL. V gave up 1 base and J gave up 3 bases; unmatched junction bases: 5. The CDR3 is 17 amino acids. The J gene is TRBJ1-4, the V gene TRBV4-1; 10 bases are shared with TRBD1. Sample: PBMCs. The receptor was derived from a man under 40 in good health and CMV-seropositive. CDR3: CASSQVGQGWANEKLFF. In nucleotides, the CDR3 is TGCGCCAGCAGCCAAGTGGGACAGGGGTGGGCTAATGAAAAACTGTTTTTT.